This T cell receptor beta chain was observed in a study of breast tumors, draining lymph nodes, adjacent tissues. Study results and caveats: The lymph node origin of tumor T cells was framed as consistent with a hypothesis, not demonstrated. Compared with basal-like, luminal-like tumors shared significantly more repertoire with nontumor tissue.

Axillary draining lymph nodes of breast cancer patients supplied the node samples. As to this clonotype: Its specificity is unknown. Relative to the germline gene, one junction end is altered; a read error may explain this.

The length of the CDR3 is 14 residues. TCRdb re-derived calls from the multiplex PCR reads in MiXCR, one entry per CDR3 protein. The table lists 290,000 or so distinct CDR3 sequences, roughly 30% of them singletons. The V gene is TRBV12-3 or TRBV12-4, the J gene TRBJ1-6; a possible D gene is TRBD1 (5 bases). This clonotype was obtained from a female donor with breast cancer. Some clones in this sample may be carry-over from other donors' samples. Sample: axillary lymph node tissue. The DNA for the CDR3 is TGTGTCAGCAGTTTTAGGGGAAATAATTCACCCCTCCACTTT. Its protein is CVSSFRGNNSPLHF.